The rows below give T cell receptor beta chains drawn from one sample of a study of OX40 agonist ivuxolimab in advanced cancers. Libraries were prepared by immunoSEQ multiplex PCR; TCRdb keeps only in-frame clonotypes and omits some of them. This table holds fewer than 90,000 clones, less than 90% found once. The specimen comprised CD4+ or CD8+ T cells sorted from blood, sampled in a trial of the OX40 agonist ivuxolimab. These receptors originate from an adult with an advanced solid tumor such as melanoma, head and neck, liver or kidney cancer. CDR3s include the opening cysteine and the closing phenylalanine or tryptophan. D genes are given only for firm matches.

d_call: NA
v_call: TRBV27
j_call: TRBJ2-6
cdr3_aa: CANPCSYDEGGANVLTF
cdr3_nt: TGTGCCAACCCGTGTTCCTACGATGAGGGGGGGGCCAACGTCCTGACTTTC

d_call: NA
v_call: TRBV2
j_call: TRBJ1-3
cdr3_aa: CASIDRSDSGNTIYF
cdr3_nt: TGTGCCAGCATCGACAGGTCCGACTCTGGAAACACCATATATTTT

d_call: NA
v_call: TRBV7-3
j_call: TRBJ1-1
cdr3_aa: CASSLFTIEAFF
cdr3_nt: TGTGCCAGCAGCTTATTTACAATTGAAGCTTTCTTT

d_call: TRBD2
v_call: TRBV19
j_call: TRBJ2-1
cdr3_aa: CASTTGLYNEQFF
cdr3_nt: TGTGCCAGTACCACGGGACTATACAATGAGCAGTTCTTC

d_call: NA
v_call: TRBV7-9
j_call: TRBJ1-3
cdr3_aa: CASSLPPGNTIYF
cdr3_nt: TGTGCCAGCAGCTTACCCCCTGGAAACACCATATATTTT

d_call: NA
v_call: TRBV18
j_call: TRBJ1-4
cdr3_aa: CASSDQDTLGKLFF
cdr3_nt: TGTGCCAGCTCGGACCAGGACACCCTAGGGAAACTGTTTTTT

d_call: TRBD1
v_call: TRBV7-3
j_call: TRBJ1-1
cdr3_aa: CASSPQGWGNTEAFF
cdr3_nt: TGTGCCAGCAGCCCACAGGGGTGGGGGAACACTGAAGCTTTCTTT

d_call: TRBD1
v_call: TRBV5-5
j_call: TRBJ1-2
cdr3_aa: CASRNKGARSGYTF
cdr3_nt: TGTGCCAGCAGGAATAAGGGGGCGCGAAGTGGCTACACCTTC

d_call: NA
v_call: TRBV15
j_call: TRBJ2-3
cdr3_aa: CATSTTTDTQYF
cdr3_nt: TGTGCCACCAGCACTACCACAGATACGCAGTATTTT

d_call: NA
v_call: TRBV13
j_call: TRBJ2-2
cdr3_aa: CASSLVYTGELFF
cdr3_nt: TGTGCCAGCAGCTTGGTCTACACCGGGGAGCTGTTTTTT

d_call: NA
v_call: TRBV5-6
j_call: TRBJ2-5
cdr3_aa: CASSLRGTSYQETQYF
cdr3_nt: TGTGCCAGCAGCTTGAGGGGGACTTCGTACCAAGAGACCCAGTACTTC

d_call: TRBD1
v_call: TRBV11-2
j_call: TRBJ1-2
cdr3_aa: CASSPTTGAGYGYTF
cdr3_nt: TGTGCCAGCAGCCCAACGACAGGGGCGGGCTATGGCTACACCTTC